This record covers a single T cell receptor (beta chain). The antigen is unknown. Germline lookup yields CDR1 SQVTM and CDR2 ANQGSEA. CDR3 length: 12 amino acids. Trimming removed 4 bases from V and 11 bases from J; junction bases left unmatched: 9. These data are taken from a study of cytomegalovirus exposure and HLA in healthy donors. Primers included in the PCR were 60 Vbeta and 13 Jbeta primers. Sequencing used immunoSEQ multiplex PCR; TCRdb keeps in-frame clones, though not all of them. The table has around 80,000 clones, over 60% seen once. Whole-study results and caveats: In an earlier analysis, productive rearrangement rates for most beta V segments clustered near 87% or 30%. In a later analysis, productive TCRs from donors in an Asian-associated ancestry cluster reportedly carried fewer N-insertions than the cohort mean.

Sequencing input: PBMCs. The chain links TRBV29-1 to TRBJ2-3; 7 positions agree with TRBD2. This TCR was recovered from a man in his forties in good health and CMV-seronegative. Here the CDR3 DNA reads TGCAGCGTTGTTGAGGGAGGGCGAGTGCAGTATTTT. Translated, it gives CSVVEGGRVQYF.